The 10 T cell receptor beta chains presented below share a single source sample, sequenced in a study of Graves' ophthalmopathy and Graves' hyperthyroidism. Scientists amplified the TCR beta CDR3 regions from RNA transcripts. First-round RT-PCR relied on HTBI primers, and a second-round multiplex PCR came next. One entry per CDR3 protein results from TCRdb running MiXCR on the multiplex PCR reads. The data hold about 240,000 distinct CDR3 sequences, with around 45% observed a single time. Sequencing used peripheral blood. Source of these receptors: an adult man with Graves' ophthalmopathy.

The table lists this clonotype with a few counts. This chain's CDR3 is CASSIGLAGRKTQYF. The CDR3, as DNA: TGTGCCAGCAGCATCGGACTAGCGGGACGGAAGACCCAGTACTTC. The chain couples TRBV5-4 to TRBJ2-5, with 12 bases lining up with TRBD2. CDR1 and CDR2 (germline): SGHNT, YYREEE (reference sequence). This CDR3 has 15 residues. The V gene end was trimmed by 4 bases and the J gene end by 6 bases; junction bases not matched to a gene: 7. The full variable domain, completed using reference TRBV5-4 and TRBJ2-5, is ETGVTQSPTHLIKTRGQQVTLRCSSQSGHNTVSWYQQALGQGPQFIFQYYREEENGRGNFPPRFSGLQFPNYSSELNVNALELDDSALYLCASSIGLAGRKTQYFGPGTRLLVL.

CDR3 sequence: CSAREGAGTGELFF. CDR3 DNA sequence: TGCAGTGCTAGAGAGGGGGCGGGCACCGGGGAGCTGTTTTTT. The chain is built from TRBV20-1 and TRBJ2-2, with D possibly being TRBD1 (6 bases). Trimming left V 0 bases short and J 4 bases short, with 9 bases between. CDR1 is DFQATT, CDR2 SNEGSKA, per germline (reference sequence). CDR3 length: 14 amino acids.

The genes are TRBV6-5 and TRBJ1-5; D remains ambiguous. V was cut by 6 bases and J by 6 bases, with 9 bases left in between. This CDR3 region has 12 residues. Germline CDR1 MNHEY, CDR2 SVGAGI. The CDR3 nucleotides read TGTGCCAGCAGGACCGGGAGTCAGCCCCAGCATTTT. As protein: CASRTGSQPQHF.

The V gene is TRBV29-1, the J gene TRBJ1-2; D gene ambiguous. V lost 3 bases, J lost 8 bases, and 16 bases lay in between. The CDR3 covers 13 residues. Germline CDR1 SQVTM, CDR2 ANQGSEA. CDR3 coding DNA: TGCAGCGTTGAGGCAGGTCCCGGAGGGGGCTACACCTTC. Translated, it gives CSVEAGPGGGYTF. The full variable domain, its missing parts supplied by reference TRBV29-1 and TRBJ1-2, is SAVISQKPSRDICQRGTSLTIQCQVDSQVTMMFWYRQQPGQSLTLIATANQGSEATYESGFVIDKFPISRPNLTFSTLTVSNMSPEDSSIYLCSVEAGPGGGYTFGSGTRLTVV.

The rearrangement links TRBV19 to TRBJ2-7; TRBD2 is a possible D gene (5 bases). The V gene lost 3 bases and the J gene lost 1 base, with 7 bases spanning the gap. Germline V lookup: CDR1 LNHDA, CDR2 SQIVND (reference sequence). The CDR3 has 13 residues. The CDR3 region has the DNA TGTGCCAGTAGTATGGAGGCTTCCTACGAGCAGTACTTC. As protein: CASSMEASYEQYF.

The chain employs TRBV7-2 and TRBJ2-2, with D possibly TRBD1 on 5 matching bases. The V gene's germline CDR1 is SGHTA and CDR2 FQGNSA. V was cut by 4 bases and J by 1 base, with 10 bases left in between. CDR3 size: 15 residues. The chain's CDR3 is CASSYLQGNTGELFF. The DNA of the CDR3 is TGTGCCAGCAGCTACCTGCAGGGGAACACCGGGGAGCTGTTTTTT. The full variable domain, with the rest looked up from reference TRBV7-2 and TRBJ2-2, is GAGVSQSPSNKVTEKGKDVELRCDPISGHTALYWYRQSLGQGLEFLIYFQGNSAPDKSGLPSDRFSAERTGGSVSTLTIQRTQQEDSAVYLCASSYLQGNTGELFFGEGSRLTVL.

V and J are TRBV19 and TRBJ2-5; the D gene is possibly TRBD2 (5 bases). The CDR3 is 13 residues long. CDR1 and CDR2 from the germline V gene are LNHDA and SQIVND (reference sequence). The ends were cut back, 9 bases at V and 5 bases at J, with 16 bases in the middle. The CDR3 loop reads CASSQEAWETQYF. CDR3 coding DNA: TGTGCCAGCTCCCAGGAGGCCTGGGAGACCCAGTACTTC.

V usage is TRBV11-2 and J usage is TRBJ2-5; D is unclear. This CDR3 spans 16 amino acids. Between the trimmed V and J ends, which lost 4 bases and 5 bases, there was a span of 20 bases. In germline, CDR1 is SGHAT, CDR2 FQNNGV. CDR3 in amino acids: CASSSSGTTLSETQYF. The CDR3 DNA is TGTGCCAGCAGCTCCTCCGGCACTACCCTGTCGGAGACCCAGTACTTC.

This chain connects TRBV9 to TRBJ1-2, with D perhaps TRBD1 (5 bases). Trimming took off 2 bases at V and 3 bases at J, with 14 bases between the two ends. The germline V gene encodes CDR1 SGDLS and CDR2 YYNGEE. The CDR3 sequence is 15 residues long. CDR3 DNA sequence: TGTGCCAGCAGCGTCCTGGGGGGGTTGGACTATGGCTACACCTTC. It yields the protein CASSVLGGLDYGYTF.

The chain is built from TRBV7-2 and TRBJ2-2; tentative D call: TRBD2 (6 bases). CDR3 length: 14 amino acids. Trimming cost V 8 bases and J 5 bases, with 15 bases left between them. Germline CDR1 reads SGHTA; CDR2 reads FQGNSA. DNA for the CDR3: TGTGCCAGCCATCGAAGAGGAGGGACCGGGGAGCTGTTTTTT. This sequence encodes CASHRRGGTGELFF.